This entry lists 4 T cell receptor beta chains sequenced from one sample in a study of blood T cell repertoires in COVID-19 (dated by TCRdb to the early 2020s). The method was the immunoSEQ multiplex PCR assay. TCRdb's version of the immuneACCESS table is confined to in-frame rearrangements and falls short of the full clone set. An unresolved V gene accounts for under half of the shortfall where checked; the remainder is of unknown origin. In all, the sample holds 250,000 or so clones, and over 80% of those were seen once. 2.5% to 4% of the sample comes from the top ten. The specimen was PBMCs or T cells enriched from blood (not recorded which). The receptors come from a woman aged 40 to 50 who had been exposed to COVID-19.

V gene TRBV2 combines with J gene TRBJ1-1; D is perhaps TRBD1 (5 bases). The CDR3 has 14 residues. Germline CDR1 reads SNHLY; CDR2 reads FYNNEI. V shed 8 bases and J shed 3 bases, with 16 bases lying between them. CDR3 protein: CASLEGRKDTEAFF. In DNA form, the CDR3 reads TGTGCCAGCCTGGAGGGACGGAAGGACACTGAAGCTTTCTTT.

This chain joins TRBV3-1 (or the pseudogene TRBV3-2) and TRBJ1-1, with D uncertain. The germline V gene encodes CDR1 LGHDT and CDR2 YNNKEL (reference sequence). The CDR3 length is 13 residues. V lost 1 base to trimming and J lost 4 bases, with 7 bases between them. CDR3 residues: CASSQGQSTEAFF. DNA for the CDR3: TGTGCCAGCAGCCAAGGGCAGTCCACTGAAGCTTTCTTT.

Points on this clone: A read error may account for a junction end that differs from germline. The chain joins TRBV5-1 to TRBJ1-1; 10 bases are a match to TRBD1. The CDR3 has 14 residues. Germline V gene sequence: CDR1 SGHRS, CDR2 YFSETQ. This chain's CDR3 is CASSEGQGWDEAFF. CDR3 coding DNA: TGTGCCAGCAGCGAGGGACAGGGGTGGGATGAAGCTTTCTTT.

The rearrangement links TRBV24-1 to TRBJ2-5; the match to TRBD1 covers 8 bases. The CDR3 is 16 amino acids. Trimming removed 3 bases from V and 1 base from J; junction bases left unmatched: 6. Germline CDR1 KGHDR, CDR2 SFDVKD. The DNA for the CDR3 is TGTGCCACCAGTGATCCCGGACAGGGTAGCCAAGAGACCCAGTACTTC. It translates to CATSDPGQGSQETQYF.